These T cell receptor beta chains were read from a single sample in a study of blood T cell repertoires in COVID-19. Generated by immunoSEQ multiplex PCR, the TCRdb table keeps only in-frame clones and is missing some. The sample comprises 100,000 or so clones, roughly 80% of which are singletons, and around 9.3% rests with the top ten. The sample was peripheral blood. The receptors were sampled from a human donor in a cohort sampled during active COVID-19. The CDR3 runs from the conserved cysteine through the conserved F or W. The order of the fields is clone size, V gene, J gene, D gene, CDR3 DNA, CDR3 protein. D genes are given only for firm matches. Size is stated for part of the rows, as once, few or many counts, or as a class when the clone is expanded.

clone size: NA
V gene: TRBV27
J gene: TRBJ2-1
D gene: NA
CDR3 DNA: TGTGCCAGCAGGAGCCCTGGTGGGGGGGGCTACTCCTACAATGAGCAGTTCTTC
CDR3 protein: CASRSPGGGGYSYNEQFF

clone size: few
V gene: TRBV7-2
J gene: TRBJ2-7
D gene: NA
CDR3 DNA: TGTGCCAGCAGCTTACAGGGCCATACACCTTCCTACGAGCAGTACTTC
CDR3 protein: CASSLQGHTPSYEQYF

clone size: NA
V gene: TRBV4-3
J gene: TRBJ2-5
D gene: NA
CDR3 DNA: TGCGCCAGCAGCCCGTGGCGGGAGACCCAGTACTTC
CDR3 protein: CASSPWRETQYF

clone size: few
V gene: TRBV15
J gene: TRBJ2-7
D gene: NA
CDR3 DNA: TGTGCCACCAGCAGAGATCCGGGGATCTACGAGCAGTACTTC
CDR3 protein: CATSRDPGIYEQYF

clone size: NA
V gene: TRBV6-2/TRBV6-3
J gene: TRBJ2-3
D gene: NA
CDR3 DNA: TGTGCCAGCAGTTACCGCGGGGGCACAGATACGCAGTATTTT
CDR3 protein: CASSYRGGTDTQYF

clone size: NA
V gene: TRBV2
J gene: TRBJ1-1
D gene: TRBD1
CDR3 DNA: TGTGCCAGCAGTACAGGGGGACATGCTTTCTTT
CDR3 protein: CASSTGGHAFF

clone size: NA
V gene: TRBV18
J gene: TRBJ2-7
D gene: TRBD2
CDR3 DNA: TGTGCCAGCTCCTCAGCGGGAGGGCCGGACGAGCAGTACTTC
CDR3 protein: CASSSAGGPDEQYF

clone size: once
V gene: TRBV6-2/TRBV6-3
J gene: TRBJ1-2
D gene: NA
CDR3 DNA: TGTGCCAGCAGTTCCAGGGGTAGCTTTGGCTACACCTTC
CDR3 protein: CASSSRGSFGYTF

clone size: NA
V gene: TRBV4-2
J gene: TRBJ2-7
D gene: TRBD2
CDR3 DNA: TGTGCCAGCAGCCGGTCCACCGGGCGGGAGGAACCCTACGAGCAGTACTTC
CDR3 protein: CASSRSTGREEPYEQYF

clone size: NA
V gene: TRBV9
J gene: TRBJ1-6
D gene: NA
CDR3 DNA: TGTGCCAGCAGCGTAGCGGACTCACAAATCCTCCACTTT
CDR3 protein: CASSVADSQILHF

clone size: NA
V gene: TRBV7-5
J gene: TRBJ2-7
D gene: NA
CDR3 DNA: TGTGCCAGAAGACCAGGGGGTAGCGAAGGCTCCTACGAGCAGTACTTC
CDR3 protein: CARRPGGSEGSYEQYF

clone size: NA
V gene: TRBV3-1/TRBV3-2
J gene: TRBJ2-7
D gene: NA
CDR3 DNA: TGTGCCAGCAGCCAAGCGTCCTACGAGCAGTACTTC
CDR3 protein: CASSQASYEQYF

clone size: NA
V gene: TRBV18
J gene: TRBJ2-1
D gene: TRBD1
CDR3 DNA: TGTGCCAGCTCACGCAATGAAGGGGGCAACGAGCAGTTCTTC
CDR3 protein: CASSRNEGGNEQFF

clone size: once
V gene: TRBV5-6
J gene: TRBJ1-5
D gene: TRBD1
CDR3 DNA: TGTGCCAGCAGCTCAAAACGGACAGGGTCACGAAATCAGCCCCAGCATTTT
CDR3 protein: CASSSKRTGSRNQPQHF

clone size: NA
V gene: TRBV19
J gene: TRBJ1-5
D gene: TRBD1
CDR3 DNA: TGTGCCAGTAGTATTGGGGACAGCTATCAGCCCCAGCATTTT
CDR3 protein: CASSIGDSYQPQHF

clone size: NA
V gene: TRBV4-3
J gene: TRBJ2-6
D gene: NA
CDR3 DNA: TGCGCCAGCAGCCCCACTGGGGCCAACGTCCTGACTTTC
CDR3 protein: CASSPTGANVLTF

clone size: NA
V gene: TRBV5-1
J gene: TRBJ2-3
D gene: TRBD1
CDR3 DNA: TGCGCCAGCAGCTCCGGGACAGGGAGCCGTACAAGCACAGATACGCAGTATTTT
CDR3 protein: CASSSGTGSRTSTDTQYF

clone size: NA
V gene: TRBV7-9
J gene: TRBJ1-2
D gene: NA
CDR3 DNA: TGTGCCAGCAGCCCCCAGGGGTTGGAGACTGGCTACACCTTC
CDR3 protein: CASSPQGLETGYTF

clone size: NA
V gene: TRBV9
J gene: TRBJ2-7
D gene: TRBD1
CDR3 DNA: TGTGCCAGCAGCGTAGCAGGGACAGGGGTCCACGAGCAGTACTTC
CDR3 protein: CASSVAGTGVHEQYF

clone size: few
V gene: TRBV15
J gene: TRBJ1-4
D gene: TRBD1
CDR3 DNA: TGTGCCACCAGCAGGACCGGGACAGGGGCGTCTAATGAAAAACTGTTTTTT
CDR3 protein: CATSRTGTGASNEKLFF

clone size: NA
V gene: TRBV5-1
J gene: TRBJ1-3
D gene: TRBD1
CDR3 DNA: TGCGCCAGCAGCGCCGACAGGGGGCCTGCTGGAAACACCATATATTTT
CDR3 protein: CASSADRGPAGNTIYF

clone size: NA
V gene: TRBV5-1
J gene: TRBJ1-1
D gene: TRBD1
CDR3 DNA: TGCGCCAGCAGCTTGGGACAGGGTTTAACTGAAGCTTTCTTT
CDR3 protein: CASSLGQGLTEAFF

clone size: NA
V gene: TRBV12-3/TRBV12-4
J gene: TRBJ2-3
D gene: TRBD1
CDR3 DNA: TGTGCCAGCAGTTACGGACAGGCTACGCAGTATTTT
CDR3 protein: CASSYGQATQYF

clone size: NA
V gene: TRBV7-8
J gene: TRBJ2-7
D gene: NA
CDR3 DNA: TGTGCCAGCAGCTTAAACGGGAGTCGAACCTACGAGCAGTACTTC
CDR3 protein: CASSLNGSRTYEQYF

clone size: once
V gene: TRBV28
J gene: TRBJ2-7
D gene: NA
CDR3 DNA: TGTGCCAGCAGTTTATCTTCAGGGATTGACGAGCAGTACTTC
CDR3 protein: CASSLSSGIDEQYF

clone size: NA
V gene: TRBV4-3
J gene: TRBJ1-2
D gene: NA
CDR3 DNA: TGCGCCAGCAGCCAAGAGGAGGGGAACTATGGCTACACCTTC
CDR3 protein: CASSQEEGNYGYTF

clone size: NA
V gene: TRBV30
J gene: TRBJ1-6
D gene: NA
CDR3 DNA: TGTGCCGGACGGACACTTGGCTCCTATAATTCACCCCTCCACTTT
CDR3 protein: CAGRTLGSYNSPLHF

clone size: NA
V gene: TRBV6-6
J gene: TRBJ2-5
D gene: NA
CDR3 DNA: TGTGCCAGCAGTTACGTGGCGGTGACCGCCAAAGAGACCCAGTACTTC
CDR3 protein: CASSYVAVTAKETQYF

clone size: NA
V gene: TRBV19
J gene: TRBJ1-1
D gene: TRBD1
CDR3 DNA: TGTGCCAGTATGCTTACCAGGGGGTCGAGCACTGAAGCTTTCTTT
CDR3 protein: CASMLTRGSSTEAFF

clone size: NA
V gene: TRBV27
J gene: TRBJ1-2
D gene: NA
CDR3 DNA: TGTGCCAGCAGTTTATCAGCCGGGACTGTTTATGGCTACACCTTC
CDR3 protein: CASSLSAGTVYGYTF

clone size: NA
V gene: TRBV6-5
J gene: TRBJ1-1
D gene: NA
CDR3 DNA: TGTGCCAGCAGTTACTCCCGGGGGGAAGCTTTCTTT
CDR3 protein: CASSYSRGEAFF

clone size: NA
V gene: TRBV5-6
J gene: TRBJ2-3
D gene: TRBD2
CDR3 DNA: TGTGCCAGCAGCTTGGTTCGGACTAGCGGGGGTAGGGGCACAGATACGCAGTATTTT
CDR3 protein: CASSLVRTSGGRGTDTQYF

clone size: NA
V gene: TRBV3-1/TRBV3-2
J gene: TRBJ1-4
D gene: NA
CDR3 DNA: TGTGCCAGCAGCCAAGAAGGGAGGGTAGGGGAAAAACTGTTTTTT
CDR3 protein: CASSQEGRVGEKLFF

clone size: NA
V gene: TRBV6-2/TRBV6-3
J gene: TRBJ1-1
D gene: TRBD1
CDR3 DNA: TGTGCCAGCAGTTACTTCGGGACCGGGACAGGAAGCACTGAAGCTTTCTTT
CDR3 protein: CASSYFGTGTGSTEAFF

clone size: NA
V gene: TRBV19
J gene: TRBJ2-2
D gene: TRBD2
CDR3 DNA: TGTGCCAGTAGTATAAGGGCTAGCGGGGGAACCGGGGAGCTGTTTTTT
CDR3 protein: CASSIRASGGTGELFF

clone size: NA
V gene: TRBV5-1
J gene: TRBJ2-7
D gene: NA
CDR3 DNA: TGCGCCAGCAGTTCAGTGGGGGGCTACGAGCAGTACTTC
CDR3 protein: CASSSVGGYEQYF

clone size: NA
V gene: TRBV3-1/TRBV3-2
J gene: TRBJ2-7
D gene: TRBD2
CDR3 DNA: TGTGCCAGCAGCCAAGAAGTCTCGACTAGCGGGGGCTACGAGCAGTACTTC
CDR3 protein: CASSQEVSTSGGYEQYF

clone size: NA
V gene: TRBV11-2
J gene: TRBJ1-6
D gene: TRBD1
CDR3 DNA: TGTGCCAGCACCGGAAGGCTGACAGGGGACTCACCCCTCCACTTT
CDR3 protein: CASTGRLTGDSPLHF

clone size: NA
V gene: TRBV19
J gene: TRBJ2-7
D gene: TRBD1
CDR3 DNA: TGTGCCAGTAGTACCGGGACAGGTCGCTCCTACGAGCAGTACTTC
CDR3 protein: CASSTGTGRSYEQYF